This passage covers 5 T cell receptor beta chains from one sample sequenced in a study of shared T cell receptors in the human thymus (dated by TCRdb to about 2021). Library method: the immunoSEQ multiplex PCR assay. TCRdb carries this immuneACCESS record with in-frame sequences only. Its versions omit some clonotypes, under half of them owing to an unresolved V gene in the studies checked, with the rest unexplained. Within this sample are more than 300,000 clones, with approximately 95% of them counted one time only. About 0.02% of the sample goes to the ten largest clones. Sequenced sample: thymocytes. All receptors come from a human donor.

This rearrangement joins TRBV6-1 to TRBJ2-7; D is undetermined. Germline CDR1 is MNHNS and CDR2 is SASEGT. V lost 2 bases and J 5 bases, leaving 16 bases between the germline ends. The CDR3 covers 15 residues. The CDR3 DNA sequence: TGTGCCAGCAGTGAAAAAAGTAAAGGGATCAACGAGCAGTACTTC. It yields the protein CASSEKSKGINEQYF.

This chain uses TRBV4-2 with TRBJ2-5; no reliable D call. Trimming removed 0 bases at V and 5 bases at J, with 16 bases between. Germline V gene data show CDR1 as LGHNA and CDR2 as YNFKEQ. CDR3 size: 16 residues. CDR3 bases: TGTGCCAGCAGCCAAGATCGGGCCCGACTGGGGGAGACCCAGTACTTC. This translates into CASSQDRARLGETQYF.

This sequence joins TRBV15 and TRBJ2-1, with D perhaps given as TRBD1 or TRBD2 (5 bases each). This CDR3 is built from 20 residues. Germline CDR1 reads LNHNV; CDR2 reads YYDKDF (reference sequence). Trimming shortened V by 0 bases and J by 9 bases, and 30 bases separated the two germline ends. The CDR3 coding sequence is TGTGCCACCAGCAGAGATTATAGAGGGGAGTATAGTAGCGTGAGGGGTGAGCAGTTCTTC. Translating it yields CATSRDYRGEYSSVRGEQFF.

The chain joins TRBV11-3 to TRBJ2-1; D gene uncertain. Trimming cost V 3 bases and J 8 bases, with 11 bases left between them. Germline CDR1 SGHNT, CDR2 YENEEA. The CDR3 length is 13 residues. In nucleotides, the CDR3 is TGTGCCAGCAGCTTCCGTGAAGACGATGAGCAGTTCTTC. It is translated as CASSFREDDEQFF.

The chain recombines TRBV7-6 with TRBJ2-1; maybe TRBD2 (6 bases). Deletions cut 4 bases from V and 2 bases from J, with 24 bases between. Germline assignment: CDR1 SGHVS and CDR2 FNYEAQ. CDR3 length: 19 residues. The CDR3 here is CASSSRTVFERATYNEQFF. CDR3 nucleotides: TGTGCCAGCAGCTCCCGGACTGTATTCGAGCGGGCAACCTACAATGAGCAGTTCTTC.